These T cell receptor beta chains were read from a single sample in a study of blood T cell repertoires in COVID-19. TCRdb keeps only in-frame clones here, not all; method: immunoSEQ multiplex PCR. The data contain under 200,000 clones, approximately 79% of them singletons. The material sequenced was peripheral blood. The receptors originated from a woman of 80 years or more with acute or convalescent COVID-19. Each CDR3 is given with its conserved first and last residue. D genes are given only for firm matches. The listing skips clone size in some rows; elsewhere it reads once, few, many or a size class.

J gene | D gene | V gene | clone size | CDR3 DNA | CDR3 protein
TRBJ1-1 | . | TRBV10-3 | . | TGTGCCATCAGTGAGAGTTTTAATCGGAGGACTGAAGCTTTCTTT | CAISESFNRRTEAFF
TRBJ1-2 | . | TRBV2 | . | TGTGCCAGCAGAGGTGACAGCTGGAACTATGGCTACACCTTC | CASRGDSWNYGYTF
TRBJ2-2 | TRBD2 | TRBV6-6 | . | TGTGCCAGCCTCCCCCAGGCGGGAGGCGGGGAGCTGTTTTTT | CASLPQAGGGELFF
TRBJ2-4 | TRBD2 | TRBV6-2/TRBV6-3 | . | TGTGCCAGCAGTCTCCCCCGGGATAGCGGGACCAAAAACATTCAGTACTTC | CASSLPRDSGTKNIQYF
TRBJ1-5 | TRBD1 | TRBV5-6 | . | TGTGCCAGCAGCCGCCGGTTGGACAGGGCTTATCAGCCCCAGCATTTT | CASSRRLDRAYQPQHF
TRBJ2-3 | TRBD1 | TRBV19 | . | TGTGCCAGTACCGACAGGGGTAACACAGATACGCAGTATTTT | CASTDRGNTDTQYF
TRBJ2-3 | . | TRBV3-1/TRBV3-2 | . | TGTGCCAGCAGCCAAGGGGCGGGACGGATAGGCACAGATACGCAGTATTTT | CASSQGAGRIGTDTQYF
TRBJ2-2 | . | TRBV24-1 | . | TGTGCCACCAGTGATACGACTTCGACTCACACCGGGGAGCTGTTTTTT | CATSDTTSTHTGELFF
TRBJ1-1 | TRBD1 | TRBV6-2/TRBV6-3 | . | TGTGCCAGCAGGCCTACATCTTACAGGGGCCGGACTGAAGCTTTCTTT | CASRPTSYRGRTEAFF
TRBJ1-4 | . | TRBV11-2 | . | TGTGCCAGCAGCAGACAGGCTGGAGGTGAAAAACTGTTTTTT | CASSRQAGGEKLFF
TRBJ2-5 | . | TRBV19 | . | TGTGCCAGTAGTTACAGTAATCAAGAGACCCAGTACTTC | CASSYSNQETQYF
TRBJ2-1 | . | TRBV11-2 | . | TGTGCCAGCAGCTTAAAGAGCGGAACGAGGGATGAGCAGTTCTTC | CASSLKSGTRDEQFF
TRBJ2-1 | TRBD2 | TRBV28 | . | TGTGCCAGCAGTTCAAAACGACAGATAGCGGGTCCTTCCGGCGAGCAGTTCTTC | CASSSKRQIAGPSGEQFF
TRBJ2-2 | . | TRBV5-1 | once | TGCGCCAGCAGCCCGGAAATGACAGGGAACACCGGGGAGCTGTTTTTT | CASSPEMTGNTGELFF
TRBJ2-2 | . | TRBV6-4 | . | TGTGCCAGCAGTGAATTGCCAGGGTACACCGGGGAGCTGTTTTTT | CASSELPGYTGELFF
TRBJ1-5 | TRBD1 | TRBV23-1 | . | TGCGCCAGCAGTCAATCGTTCCCGACAGGGTTTTATGGCAATCAGCCCCAGCATTTT | CASSQSFPTGFYGNQPQHF
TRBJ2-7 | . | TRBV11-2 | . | TGTGCCAGCAGCCCCCCCGGCGAGCAGTACTTC | CASSPPGEQYF
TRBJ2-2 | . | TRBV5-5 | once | TGTGCCAGCAGCTTGGATAGGGGGTGGAACACCGGGGAGCTGTTTTTT | CASSLDRGWNTGELFF
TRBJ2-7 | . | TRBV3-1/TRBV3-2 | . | TGTGCCAGCAGCCAACGAATGACATTCTCCTACGAGCAGTACTTC | CASSQRMTFSYEQYF
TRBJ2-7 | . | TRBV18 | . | TGTGCCAGCTCACCATCGCTAGAAGATTACGAGCAGTACTTC | CASSPSLEDYEQYF
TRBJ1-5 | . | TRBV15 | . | TGTGCCACCAGCACACAGGGTGATCAGCCCCAGCATTTT | CATSTQGDQPQHF
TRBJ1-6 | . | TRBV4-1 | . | TGCGCCAGCAGCCAAGATCCGGGGGTTTCACCCCTCCACTTT | CASSQDPGVSPLHF
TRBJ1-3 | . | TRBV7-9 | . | TGTGCCAGCAGCTTAGTCTTCGGGGGTTCCTCTGGAAACACCATATATTTT | CASSLVFGGSSGNTIYF
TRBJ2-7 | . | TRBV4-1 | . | TGCGCCAGCAGCCAAGTTCTCAGGAATGGGCAGCAGTACTTC | CASSQVLRNGQQYF
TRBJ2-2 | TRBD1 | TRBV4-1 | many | TGCGCCAGCAGCCCGCTGACAGGGTTCGGCGGGGAGCTGTTTTTT | CASSPLTGFGGELFF
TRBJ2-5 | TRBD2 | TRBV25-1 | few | TGTGCCAGCCGACTAGCACTAGAGACGGAGACCCAGTACTTC | CASRLALETETQYF
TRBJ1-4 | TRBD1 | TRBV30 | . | TGTGCCGGGGACAGGGGCGGTGAAAAACTGTTTTTT | CAGDRGGEKLFF
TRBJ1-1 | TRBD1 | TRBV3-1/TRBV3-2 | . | TGTGCCAGCAGCCAAATAAGGACAGGTCGGACTGAAGCTTTCTTT | CASSQIRTGRTEAFF
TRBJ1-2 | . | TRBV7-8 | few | TGTGCCAGCAGCCCTGCCGGGGTTGACTATGGCTACACCTTC | CASSPAGVDYGYTF
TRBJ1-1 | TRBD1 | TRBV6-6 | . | TGTGCCAGCAGTTTCCCTGACAGGGGAGCTGAAGCTTTCTTT | CASSFPDRGAEAFF
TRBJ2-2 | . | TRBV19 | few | TGTGCCAGTAGTACCCTCCTCAGCACCGGGGAGCTGTTTTTT | CASSTLLSTGELFF
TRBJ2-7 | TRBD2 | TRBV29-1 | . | TGCAGCGTTGGGCGGCTAGCGGGAGGCCGCGAGCAGTACTTC | CSVGRLAGGREQYF
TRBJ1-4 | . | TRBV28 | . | TGTGCCAGCAGTTGGGACTCTGGGGCAACTAATGAAAAACTGTTTTTT | CASSWDSGATNEKLFF
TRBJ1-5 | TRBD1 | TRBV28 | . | TGTGCCAGCAGTTCATACAGGGGTACCGATTATAGCAATCAGCCCCAGCATTTT | CASSSYRGTDYSNQPQHF
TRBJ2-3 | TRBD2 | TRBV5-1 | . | TGCGCCAGCAGCCCGGCCGCTAGCGGGAGGTTTACGTCCACAGATACGCAGTATTTT | CASSPAASGRFTSTDTQYF
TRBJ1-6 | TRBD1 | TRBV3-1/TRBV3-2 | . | TGTGCCAGCAGCCAGCCCCAAGGGACAGTTTTTAATTCACCCCTCCACTTT | CASSQPQGTVFNSPLHF
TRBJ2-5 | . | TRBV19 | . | TGTGCCAGTAGTATCCAGGGAACCCAAGAGACCCAGTACTTC | CASSIQGTQETQYF
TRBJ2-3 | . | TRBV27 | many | TGTGCCAGCAGTTCCCCTTCAGGGGATACGCAGTATTTT | CASSSPSGDTQYF
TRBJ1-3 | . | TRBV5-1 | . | TGCGCCAGCAGGGACTACTCGGCCTCTGGAAACACCATATATTTT | CASRDYSASGNTIYF
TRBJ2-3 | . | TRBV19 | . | TGTGCCAGTAGTAGGCAACTAACTGATACGCAGTATTTT | CASSRQLTDTQYF
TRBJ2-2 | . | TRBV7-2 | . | TGTGCCAGCAGCTTAAGCAGGGGCGCCGGGGAGCTGTTTTTT | CASSLSRGAGELFF
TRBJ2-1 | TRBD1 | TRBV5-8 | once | TGTGCCAGCCGCTTAGGGGGGACAGGGGATTACAATGAGCAGTTCTTC | CASRLGGTGDYNEQFF
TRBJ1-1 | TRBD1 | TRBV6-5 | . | TGTGCCAGCAGTCATGGACAGGGGGACACTGAAGCTTTCTTT | CASSHGQGDTEAFF
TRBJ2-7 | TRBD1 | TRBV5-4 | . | TGTGCCAGCAGCCGGGACAGCGAAAGCTCCTACGAGCAGTACTTC | CASSRDSESSYEQYF
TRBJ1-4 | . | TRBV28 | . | TGTGCCAGCAGTTTGCTTGGACGGACACATGAAAAACTGTTTTTT | CASSLLGRTHEKLFF
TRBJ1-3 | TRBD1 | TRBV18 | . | TGTGCCAGCTCACAACTACAGGGGCCAGACGCTGGAAACACCATATATTTT | CASSQLQGPDAGNTIYF
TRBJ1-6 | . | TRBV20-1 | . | TGCAGTCCTATTGAGGCTACAGGTCCGGATAATTCACCCCTCCACTTT | CSPIEATGPDNSPLHF
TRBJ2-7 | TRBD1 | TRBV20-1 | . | TGCAGTGCTAGTGGGCCGCCCGGACAGGGGAACGAGCAGTACTTC | CSASGPPGQGNEQYF
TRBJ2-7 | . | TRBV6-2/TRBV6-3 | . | TGTGCCAGCAGTTACACCCGTCCGGGGGAGCAGTACTTC | CASSYTRPGEQYF
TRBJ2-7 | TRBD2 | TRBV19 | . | TGTGCCAGTAGTACCTCCAGGTTTAGCGGGAGGCGACCACAATACTACGAGCAGTACTTC | CASSTSRFSGRRPQYYEQYF
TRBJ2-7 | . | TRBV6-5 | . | TGTGCCAGCAGTCCGGGACTGACCTACGAGCAGTACTTC | CASSPGLTYEQYF
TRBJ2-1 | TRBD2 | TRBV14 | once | TGTGCCAGCAGCCAAGTATGGGGGAGGGCCCACAATGAGCAGTTCTTC | CASSQVWGRAHNEQFF
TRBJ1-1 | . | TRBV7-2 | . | TGTGCCAGCAGCTTAGGGTGGCGCAGGGGTGGGTCGAACACTGAAGCTTTCTTT | CASSLGWRRGGSNTEAFF
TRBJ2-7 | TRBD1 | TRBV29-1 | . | TGCAGGTGGGGACAGTACCCCTACGAGCAGTACTTC | CRWGQYPYEQYF
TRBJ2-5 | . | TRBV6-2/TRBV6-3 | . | TGTGCCAGCAGCTCAGGACAGAACCAAGAGACCCAGTACTTC | CASSSGQNQETQYF